A selection of T cell receptor beta chains follows, all from one sample in a study of CD8 T cells in Susac syndrome. In TCRdb, the immunoSEQ multiplex PCR reads were re-called with MiXCR into one record per CDR3 protein. There are some 140,000 distinct CDR3 sequences in the sample; about 93% occur only once, and about 0.23% lies in the top ten. The source material was CD8+ T cells from PBMCs. The receptors were sampled from a human donor with multiple sclerosis. CDR3s include the opening cysteine and the closing phenylalanine or tryptophan. A D gene is named only where the DNA matches it firmly. Rows give clone size only sometimes, using once, few, many, or a class for an expanded clone.

d_call clone_size j_call v_call cdr3_nt cdr3_aa
TRBD2 - TRBJ2-3 TRBV5-6 TGTGCCAGCAGCTTGGCCCTAGCGGGAGCTGCAGATACGCAGTATTTT CASSLALAGAADTQYF
- - TRBJ2-2 TRBV30 TGTGCCTGGAGTGTACGGGACGGTTCCTTGGAGCTGTTTTTT CAWSVRDGSLELFF
TRBD2 - TRBJ2-7 TRBV19 TGTGCCAGTAGGGTAGCGGGAGGGCCGTCCTACGAGCAGTACTTC CASRVAGGPSYEQYF
- few TRBJ2-7 TRBV29-1 TGCAGCGTTGTTAAGGGGAGAAGTCATAGTGGGGGCTACGAGCAGTACTTC CSVVKGRSHSGGYEQYF
- - TRBJ2-7 TRBV6-5 TGTGCCAGCACCGAAACAGGTTCCTACGAGCAGTACTTC CASTETGSYEQYF
- - TRBJ2-7 TRBV6-5 TGTGCCAGCATTAGCCAGCCAGGTTACGAGCAGTACTTC CASISQPGYEQYF
- - TRBJ2-1 TRBV12-5 TGTGCTAGTGGTTTGCGGGACAAGCAGTTCTTC CASGLRDKQFF
- - TRBJ2-5 TRBV5-6 TGTGCCAGCAGCCTCGGAGACTGGGCGCAAGGGACCCAGTACTTC CASSLGDWAQGTQYF
- - TRBJ2-6 TRBV7-9 TGTGCCAGCAGCCAACTCGGAGGAGTTAAGGTTAACGTCCTGACTTTC CASSQLGGVKVNVLTF
- - TRBJ1-5 TRBV20-1 TGCAGTGCTAGAGTGTTGGGGGACGGAATCAATCAGCCCCAGCATTTT CSARVLGDGINQPQHF
TRBD2 few TRBJ2-7 TRBV14 TGTGCCAGCAGCCAAGATTGGACTAGCGGGAGCGAGCAGTACTTC CASSQDWTSGSEQYF
TRBD1 - TRBJ1-2 TRBV18 TGTGCCACTCGGACAGGGGGAAATGGCTACACCTTC CATRTGGNGYTF
- - TRBJ1-2 TRBV5-4 TGTGCCAGCAGCTTGGACAGCCTAATCCTCCACTATGGCTACACCTTC CASSLDSLILHYGYTF
TRBD2 once TRBJ2-2 TRBV9 TGTGCCAGCAGCGTAACGACTAGCGGGAGGGCCAGGACCGGGGAGCTGTTTTTT CASSVTTSGRARTGELFF
TRBD1 once TRBJ2-1 TRBV20-1 TGCAGTGCCCCAACGTTAGGGGACAGGGGGCTTTATGAGCAGTTCTTC CSAPTLGDRGLYEQFF
TRBD2 - TRBJ2-7 TRBV4-2 TGTGCCAGCAGCCAAGAACTAGCGGGAGGAGTCGAGCAGTACTTC CASSQELAGGVEQYF
- once TRBJ2-1 TRBV9 TGTGCCAGCAGTGGAGGGGCTCGAGAGTTCTTC CASSGGAREFF
TRBD2 - TRBJ2-1 TRBV27 TGTGCCAGCAGTCCGGAAGCGGGATATGTCTATGAGCAGTTCTTC CASSPEAGYVYEQFF
- - TRBJ1-5 TRBV12-3/TRBV12-4 TGTGCCAGCAGTTTATCCGTCTGGCTAGATCAGCCCCAGCATTTT CASSLSVWLDQPQHF
TRBD1 - TRBJ1-2 TRBV20-1 TGCAGTGCTAGAGATATGGGACAGGTGTCGAGATACACCTTC CSARDMGQVSRYTF
- - TRBJ1-1 TRBV6-5 TGTGCCAGCAGTCCCGGACACACTGAAGCTTTCTTT CASSPGHTEAFF
TRBD1 - TRBJ1-1 TRBV6-5 TGTGCCAGCAGTTACTCCGGGACAGGGCGCACTGAAGCTTTCTTT CASSYSGTGRTEAFF
TRBD1 - TRBJ1-2 TRBV27 TGTGCCAGCAGTTCGGGACAGCCCTATGGCTACACCTTC CASSSGQPYGYTF
- - TRBJ2-4 TRBV2 TGTGCCAGCAGTGTAAGGGGGGCGATTCCCATTCAGTACTTC CASSVRGAIPIQYF
- - TRBJ1-2 TRBV12-3/TRBV12-4 TGTGCCAGCAGTTTCCCAGGGCAGAAGTATGGCTACACCTTC CASSFPGQKYGYTF
- - TRBJ1-4 TRBV11-2 TGTGCCAGCAGCCGTGGACGCGCCGATTTAGATGAAAAACTGTTTTTT CASSRGRADLDEKLFF
- - TRBJ2-1 TRBV3-1 TGTGCCAGCAGCCAAGATACGGCTTATAATGAGCAGTTCTTC CASSQDTAYNEQFF
- - TRBJ2-7 TRBV12-3/TRBV12-4 TGTGCCAGCAGTCCGAGCGGAGGGGGGACCTACGAGCAGTACTTC CASSPSGGGTYEQYF
- - TRBJ2-1 TRBV4-1 TGCGCCAGCAGCGAAGTGCTCAGCTCCTACAATGAGCAGTTCTTC CASSEVLSSYNEQFF
- - TRBJ1-1 TRBV20-1 TGCAGTGCTAGGTCAGGGGACACTGAAGCTTTCTTT CSARSGDTEAFF
- - TRBJ2-7 TRBV19 TGTGCCACCGGGGAGGGGGCCGCCTACGAGCAGTACTTC CATGEGAAYEQYF
- - TRBJ1-2 TRBV5-6 TGTGCCAGCAGCCGGGACGAAGGGTATGGCTACACCTTC CASSRDEGYGYTF
- - TRBJ1-2 TRBV28 TGTGCCAGCAGTTTGACCACCGGGACACCATATGGCTACACCTTC CASSLTTGTPYGYTF
- - TRBJ2-1 TRBV29-1 TGCAGCGTTGAAGAGGGCCGCAATGAGCAGTTCTTC CSVEEGRNEQFF
- few TRBJ2-7 TRBV7-6 TGTGCCAGCAGTTTAGATTACTACGAGCAGTACTTC CASSLDYYEQYF
- - TRBJ2-3 TRBV7-3 TGTGCCAGCAGCCCAACTAGCTGGGGCACAGATACGCAGTATTTT CASSPTSWGTDTQYF
TRBD2 - TRBJ2-2 TRBV2 TGTGCCAGCAGTGGACTAGCGGCCAACACCGGGGAGCTGTTTTTT CASSGLAANTGELFF
TRBD2 - TRBJ2-7 TRBV10-2 TGCGCCAGCGGGCTAGCGGGGTTCTACGAGCAGTACTTC CASGLAGFYEQYF